These 27 T cell receptor beta chains share one sample of origin, sequenced in a study of shared clonotypes between healthy human individuals. Generated by immunoSEQ multiplex PCR, the TCRdb table keeps only in-frame clones and is missing some. The table has 2,500,000 or so clones, roughly 93% seen once. Material: naive CD4+ T cells from PBMCs. The subset denotes: CD45RA+ positively selected. These TCRs come from a man aged 18 to 29 in good health. Some clones in this sample may be carry-over from other donors' samples.

This clone appeared once. The chain has TRBV5-1 and TRBJ2-3; D is possibly TRBD1 (6 bases). Germline loops: CDR1 SGHRS, CDR2 YFSETQ. The CDR3 spans 14 residues. The V end was cut by 9 bases, the J end by 2 bases, with 16 bases between. CDR3 in amino acids: CATRRDTTTDTQYF. CDR3 DNA: TGCGCCACCAGAAGGGACACCACCACAGATACGCAGTATTTT.

V and J are TRBV5-1 and TRBJ1-5; 9 bases are a match to TRBD1. CDR3 length: 15 residues. Trimming took 3 bases from V and 3 from J; bases not matched to a gene: 4. Germline V gene sequence: CDR1 SGHRS, CDR2 YFSETQ. The chain's CDR3 is CASSSGTGFNQPQHF. The CDR3 DNA follows: TGCGCCAGCAGCTCCGGGACAGGGTTCAATCAGCCCCAGCATTTT.

The rearrangement joins TRBV6-1 to TRBJ1-2; D unclear. V lost 4 bases and J 8 bases, leaving 8 bases between the germline ends. The CDR3 has 11 residues. Germline values: CDR1 MNHNS, CDR2 SASEGT. CDR3 nucleotide sequence: TGTGCCAGCAGTGCCCGATGGGGCTACACCTTC. Translation gives CASSARWGYTF.

The J gene is TRBJ2-3, the V gene TRBV19, with D tentatively TRBD2 (6 bases). V dropped 2 bases and J dropped 1 base, with 10 bases sitting between them. From germline, CDR1 is LNHDA and CDR2 SQIVND (reference sequence). This CDR3 is built from 15 residues. The CDR3: CASSIQLARTDTQYF. The CDR3 bases are TGTGCCAGTAGTATACAGCTAGCGCGCACAGATACGCAGTATTTT.

This clone was seen a single time. The rearrangement links TRBV5-4 to TRBJ1-2; tentative D call: TRBD1 (5 bases). The CDR3 has 14 residues. Germline lookup yields CDR1 SGHNT and CDR2 YYREEE (reference sequence). The V gene lost 3 bases and the J gene lost 3 bases, with 12 bases spanning the gap. The CDR3, as DNA: TGTGCCAGCAGCTGGGACCTGGCAGACTATGGCTACACCTTC. It is translated as CASSWDLADYGYTF. Full variable domain (rest looked up from reference TRBV5-4 and TRBJ1-2): ETGVTQSPTHLIKTRGQQVTLRCSSQSGHNTVSWYQQALGQGPQFIFQYYREEENGRGNFPPRFSGLQFPNYSSELNVNALELDDSALYLCASSWDLADYGYTFGSGTRLTVV.

The V gene is TRBV5-1, the J gene TRBJ2-4; D is uncertain. Between the trimmed V and J ends, which lost 2 bases and 6 bases, there was a span of 12 bases. The germline V gene encodes CDR1 SGHRS and CDR2 YFSETQ. This CDR3 contains 14 residues. The CDR3 sequence is CASSFGSGGNIQYF. CDR3 in DNA: TGCGCCAGCAGCTTCGGGTCGGGTGGAAACATTCAGTACTTC.

The chain's CDR3 is CASSWGLAVTDTQYF. CDR3 bases: TGTGCCAGCAGCTGGGGACTAGCGGTCACAGATACGCAGTATTTT. The chain has TRBV14 and TRBJ2-3, with TRBD2 matching 11 bases. The CDR3 spans 15 residues. Trimming took 5 bases from V and 2 from J; bases not matched to a gene: 3. Germline assignment: CDR1 SGHDN and CDR2 FVKESK.

Notes on this clone: In this CDR3 the conserved last residue, phenylalanine or tryptophan, is missing, so a read error is likely. The DNA is left out, because the CDR3 cannot be placed on it with certainty; the CDR3 is given as TCRdb lists it. The CDR3 sequence is CASSPPGDG. The rearrangement links TRBV18 to TRBJ1-1. The CDR3 adds up to 9 amino acids, both ends counted. CDR1 and CDR2 (germline): KGHSH, LQKENI.

This chain uses TRBV2 with TRBJ2-1; weak D call: TRBD1 (6 bases). CDR1 and CDR2 from the germline V gene are SNHLY and FYNNEI. The CDR3 runs to 14 residues. V lost 5 bases and J 5 bases, leaving 13 bases between the germline ends. In nucleotides, the CDR3 is TGTGCCAGCAGTCGGGTGGGGGCGAACAATGAGCAGTTCTTC. Protein sequence: CASSRVGANNEQFF.

This clone was recorded once. This chain joins TRBV12-5 and TRBJ1-2; 7 bases map to TRBD1. There are 14 residues in the CDR3. Germline V gene lookup returns CDR1 LGHNT and CDR2 FRNRAP. V trimming: 1 base; J trimming: 5 bases; junction bases outside the gene matches: 4. CDR3 coding DNA: TGTGCTAGTGGTTTGGGTCCAGGGGGATATGGCTACACCTTC. As protein: CASGLGPGGYGYTF.

The V and J genes are TRBV4-2 and TRBJ2-5, with 9 bases lining up with TRBD1. The V gene's germline CDR1 is LGHNA and CDR2 YNFKEQ. CDR3 length equals 17 residues. J was trimmed by 1 base and V by 1 base; bases with no gene match: 7. CDR3 amino acids: CASSQGSSQGAQETQYF. The DNA of the CDR3 is TGTGCCAGCAGCCAAGGGTCTTCACAGGGGGCCCAAGAGACCCAGTACTTC.

This clone was seen a single time. This chain uses TRBV9 with TRBJ1-4; no definite D call. Trimming left V 4 bases short and J 8 bases short, with 9 bases between. The CDR3 contains 12 residues. Germline assignment: CDR1 SGDLS and CDR2 YYNGEE. The CDR3 region has the DNA TGTGCCAGCAGCCCTTCTACCGAAAAACTGTTTTTT. Protein: CASSPSTEKLFF.

A word on this clone: This CDR3 is also generated by other DNA sequences in the sample. The chain carries TRBV2 and TRBJ2-1; D may be TRBD1 (5 bases). V was cut by 9 bases and J by 3 bases, with 9 bases left in between. The CDR3 has 12 amino acids. Germline V lookup: CDR1 SNHLY, CDR2 FYNNEI. The DNA of the CDR3 is TGTGCCAGTCGTGACAGCTACAATGAGCAGTTCTTC. It codes for CASRDSYNEQFF.

The gene calls are TRBV6-1 and TRBJ1-4, with D possibly matching TRBD1 (6 bases). The V gene's germline CDR1 is MNHNS and CDR2 SASEGT. The CDR3 is 13 amino acids. Trimming removed 10 bases from V and 2 bases from J, with 11 bases in between. CDR3 protein: CAIRQETNEKLFF. In nucleotides, the CDR3 is TGTGCCATCCGACAGGAGACTAATGAAAAACTGTTTTTT.

The rearrangement joins TRBV2 to TRBJ1-2; D is possibly TRBD1 (6 bases). Trimming took 5 bases from V and 4 from J, leaving 17 bases between them. Germline-derived CDR1 and CDR2 are SNHLY and FYNNEI. The CDR3 has 15 residues. This CDR3 reads CASSLVDRPGYGYTF. For the CDR3, the DNA is TGTGCCAGCAGTCTAGTTGACAGGCCGGGCTATGGCTACACCTTC.

This rearrangement joins TRBV19 to TRBJ1-1; a possible D gene is TRBD1 (6 bases). From germline, CDR1 is LNHDA and CDR2 SQIVND (reference sequence). V lost 0 bases, J lost 5 bases, and 22 bases lay in between. This CDR3 is built from 18 residues. CDR3 in DNA: TGTGCCAGTAGTATAGATCGCGGATCAGGGGAGGTGGGAACTGAAGCTTTCTTT. It codes for CASSIDRGSGEVGTEAFF.

This clone occurred once. The genes are TRBV29-1 and TRBJ2-3; TRBD2 agrees at 8 bases. Losses at the gene ends were 7 bases for V and 6 bases for J; bases not matched to a gene: 9. CDR1 and CDR2 (germline): SQVTM, ANQGSEA. CDR3 length: 13 amino acids. CDR3 sequence: CSASGAGEDTQYF. CDR3 in DNA: TGCAGCGCCTCTGGAGCGGGAGAGGATACGCAGTATTTT.

A remark on this clone: One end of the junction does not line up with germline, which may come from a read error. The chain employs TRBV4-1 and TRBJ2-2, with D possibly being TRBD1 or TRBD2 (6 bases each). This CDR3 comprises 15 residues. From germline, CDR1 is MGHRA and CDR2 YSYEKL. The CDR3 coding sequence is TGCGCCAGCAGCCAAGAGACTAGGTTGCCAGGGGAGCTGCTTTTT. This encodes CASSQETRLPGELLF.

The V and J genes are TRBV6-1 and TRBJ1-2, with TRBD1 identical over 9 bases. CDR3 length: 16 residues. CDR1 and CDR2 (germline): MNHNS, SASEGT. V shed 0 bases, J shed 2 bases, and the junction held 4 bases outside the gene matches. CDR3 nucleotide sequence: TGTGCCAGCAGTGAAGCCCTGGGACAGGGAAACTATGGCTACACCTTC. This encodes CASSEALGQGNYGYTF.

The genes are TRBV2 and TRBJ2-2; 12 positions agree with TRBD2. The junction had 10 bases not matched to a gene; V was cut back by 8 bases and J by 0 bases. Looked up from germline, CDR1 is SNHLY and CDR2 is FYNNEI. The CDR3 spans 18 residues. DNA of the CDR3: TGTGCCAGCGGAGGACTAGCGGGATGGACAGCGAACACCGGGGAGCTGTTTTTT. It is translated as CASGGLAGWTANTGELFF.

The rearrangement links TRBV19 to TRBJ2-1; perhaps TRBD2 as D (6 bases). In germline, CDR1 is LNHDA, CDR2 SQIVND (reference sequence). The germline V and J ends were trimmed by 1 base and 6 bases, with 13 bases remaining between them. This CDR3 has 15 amino acids. The DNA for the CDR3 is TGTGCCAGTAGTATAGGTATGGCGGGGATCAATGAGCAGTTCTTC. Translated, it gives CASSIGMAGINEQFF. Complete variable domain (other parts from reference TRBV19 and TRBJ2-1): DGGITQSPKYLFRKEGQNVTLSCEQNLNHDAMYWYRQDPGQGLRLIYYSQIVNDFQKGDIAEGYSVSREKKESFPLTVTSAQKNPTAFYLCASSIGMAGINEQFFGPGTRLTVL.

In nucleotides, the CDR3 is TGTGCCAGCAGCTTAGCGCGGAAGTACACTGAAGCTTTCTTT. This translates into CASSLARKYTEAFF. The chain uses TRBV7-8 and TRBJ1-1; D not resolved. This CDR3 spans 14 amino acids. The V and J ends lost 0 bases and 3 bases respectively, with 8 bases between them. From germline, CDR1 is SGHVS and CDR2 FQNEAQ. The variable domain in full, with the rest retrieved from reference TRBV7-8 and TRBJ1-1, is GAGVSQSPRYKVAKRGQDVALRCDPISGHVSLFWYQQALGQGPEFLTYFQNEAQLDKSGLPSDRFFAERPEGSVSTLKIQRTQQEDSAVYLCASSLARKYTEAFFGQGTRLTVV.

The CDR3 loop is CAWSVKSVLYEQYF. CDR3 nucleotide sequence: TGTGCCTGGAGTGTGAAAAGCGTGCTCTACGAGCAGTACTTC. V usage is TRBV30 and J usage is TRBJ2-7; no clear D. The CDR3 extends over 14 amino acids. Germline loops: CDR1 GTSNPN, CDR2 SVGIG (reference sequence). With 0 bases removed from V and 3 bases from J, the gap between germline ends came to 12 bases.

The chain combines TRBV11-2 with TRBJ2-3; possible D gene TRBD1, 6 bases. V shed 2 bases and J shed 4 bases, with 13 bases lying between them. This CDR3 comprises 15 residues. Germline CDR1 is SGHAT and CDR2 is FQNNGV. CDR3 coding DNA: TGTGCCAGCAGCTTACCAGGGGCGCTCTCAGATACGCAGTATTTT. Translated, it gives CASSLPGALSDTQYF.

This clone was counted between two and nine times. The J gene is TRBJ1-1, the V gene TRBV29-1; D is possibly TRBD1 (5 bases). The CDR3 consists of 12 residues. V was clipped by 7 bases and J by 7 bases, with 16 bases between them. CDR1 and CDR2 from the germline V gene are SQVTM and ANQGSEA. CDR3 loop: CSAVRGTVEAFF. For the CDR3, the DNA is TGCAGCGCAGTTCGGGGGACCGTTGAAGCTTTCTTT.

The CDR3 sequence: CASSSLAETGDGGGPEAFF. The CDR3 region has the DNA TGTGCCAGCAGCTCTTTGGCGGAGACAGGGGACGGAGGTGGCCCTGAAGCTTTCTTT. This sequence joins TRBV11-2 and TRBJ1-1; 8 nucleotides line up with TRBD1. CDR3 length equals 19 residues. V trimming: 4 bases; J trimming: 6 bases; junction bases outside the gene matches: 22. The germline CDR1 and CDR2 sequences are SGHAT and FQNNGV.

This chain links TRBV5-6 with TRBJ2-2; D remains ambiguous. With 4 bases removed from V and 6 bases from J, the gap between germline ends came to 16 bases. The CDR3 totals 15 residues. The germline gives CDR1 SGHDT, CDR2 YYEEEE. The CDR3 region is CASSQTGSIPGELFF. In DNA form, the CDR3 reads TGTGCCAGCAGCCAAACCGGGTCGATACCCGGGGAGCTGTTTTTT.